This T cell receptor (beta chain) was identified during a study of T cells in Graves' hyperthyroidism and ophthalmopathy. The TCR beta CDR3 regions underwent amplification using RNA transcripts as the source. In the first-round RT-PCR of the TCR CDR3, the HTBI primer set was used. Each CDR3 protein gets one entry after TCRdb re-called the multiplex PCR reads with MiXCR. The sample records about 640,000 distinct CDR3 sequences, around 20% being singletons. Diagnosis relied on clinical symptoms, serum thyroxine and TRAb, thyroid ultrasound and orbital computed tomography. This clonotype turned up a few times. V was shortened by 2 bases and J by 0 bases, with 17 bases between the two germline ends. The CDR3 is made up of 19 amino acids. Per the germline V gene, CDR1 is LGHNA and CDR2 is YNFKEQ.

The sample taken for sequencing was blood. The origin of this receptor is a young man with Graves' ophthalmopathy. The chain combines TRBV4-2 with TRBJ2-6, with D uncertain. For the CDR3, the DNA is TGTGCCAGCAGCCAATTGCGAGTGGGTTCCTCCTCTGGGGCCAACGTCCTGACTTTC. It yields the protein CASSQLRVGSSSGANVLTF.